What follows describes a single T cell receptor beta chain. Its antigen has not been determined. The sample holds no much larger clone one base away, and base qualities are not on file. The collaborating institutions used their own protocols to collect whole blood in K2EDTA tubes. Collaborator samples were shipped for TCRbeta analysis as frozen whole blood, isolated PBMCs, or DNA extracted from either sample type. The sample is drawn from a study of blood T cell repertoires in COVID-19 (TCRdb year 2020). Background on the whole study: Samples covering the acute and convalescent phases of COVID-19 were provided by collaborators in the United States, Italy and Spain. The dataset comprised deeply sampled blood TCRbeta repertoires from subjects exposed to, actively infected with, or recovered from COVID-19. The samples were drawn from two sources: the first 160 participants of the ongoing ImmuneRACE study, and fewer than 1,500 subjects contributed by 6 global collaborators. The prospective study material was composed of cDNA or gDNA derived from T cells, B-cell-depleted T cells, or PBMCs. Nearly every sample came with metadata listing a de-identified subject ID, COVID-19 status, age in years and sex. Where HLA class I and class II types were available, the types were taken from metadata supplied by the sample provider, not from assay-based typing. The repertoires were made available in a free public database intended to serve as a resource for research on the immune response to SARS-CoV-2.

Study-level results and caveats: The quantity of clinical and demographic metadata differed by source and by participant and was supplied without curation.

TCRbeta CDR3 regions were amplified from genomic DNA using the immunoSEQ Assay, a bias-controlled multiplex PCR. Concerning the study's data processing: The number of nucleated cells in each sample was estimated from the amplification of reference gene primers within the assay. To quantify the absolute abundance of each unique TCRbeta CDR3 rearrangement, sequence reads were collapsed and filtered. For each sample, productive Simpson clonality was calculated as the square root of Simpson's diversity index over productive rearrangements. The clones in this table, taken by TCRdb from immuneACCESS, are in-frame only. Not every clone is retained; where verified, under half of the shortfall comes from an unresolved V gene, and the cause of the rest is unknown. Clone size and V and J calls were adopted from that table, with D and trimming inferred from the DNA. In this sample the table shows about 360,000 clones, around 82% of which occur a single time. The top ten clonotypes cover roughly 3% of the sample.

The sequenced sample consisted of peripheral blood. This sequence was found in a man aged 25 to 45 with active or convalescent COVID-19.

CDR3 reads: CASSPSGTGLGTEAFF. The nucleotide sequence reads as follows: TGTGCCAGCAGCCCGTCCGGGACAGGGCTCGGCACTGAAGCTTTCTTT. This receptor chain uses TRBV5-4 and TRBJ1-1; a stretch of 9 junction bases matches TRBD1. V is cut back by 4 bases and J by 4 bases, with 11 bases in the junction unmatched. The CDR3 runs 16 amino acids, cysteine and phenylalanine included. Only the CDR3 DNA stays, 48 bases, in frame from base 1. CDR1 and CDR2 were assigned from the germline V gene (reference sequence) as SGHNT and YYREEE.